Shown below are 28 T cell receptor beta chains from a single sample sequenced in a study of regulatory T cells in long-lasting Graves disease. Researchers made TCR beta libraries by using iRepertoire HTBI primers and running Arm-PCR on CDR3 regions. TCRdb reprocessed the multiplex PCR reads via MiXCR and lists one record per CDR3 protein. This sample has nearly 350,000 distinct CDR3 sequences, with less than 20% found just once. Regarding time point: persistent/refractory GD, antithyroid drugs over 5 years with positive TRAb. Following extraction of RNA from PBMCs, that RNA was used to make the TCR library. The specimen comprised peripheral blood mononuclear cells (PBMCs), sampled when the disease was refractory, from a patient treated with antithyroid drugs. These receptors originate from a female donor with Graves disease.

A few counts support this clonotype. The V call is TRBV7-3, the J call TRBJ2-7, with TRBD2 matching over 13 bases. The CDR3 runs to 18 residues. In germline, CDR1 is SGHTA, CDR2 FQGTGA. Trimming took 0 bases from V and 2 from J; bases not matched to a gene: 7. The CDR3 DNA follows: TGTGCCAGCAGCTTAACGGTAACTAGCGGGAGGGTAACCTACGAGCAGTACTTC. Its translation: CASSLTVTSGRVTYEQYF. The variable domain in full, completed from reference TRBV7-3 and TRBJ2-7, reads GAGVSQTPSNKVTEKGKYVELRCDPISGHTALYWYRQSLGQGPEFLIYFQGTGAADDSGLPNDRFFAVRPEGSVSTLKIQRTERGDSAVYLCASSLTVTSGRVTYEQYFGPGTRLTVT.

This clonotype was seen repeatedly, ten times or more. The chain is built from TRBV29-1 and TRBJ1-2, with 7 bases that match TRBD1. With V trimmed by 4 bases and J by 8 bases, 4 bases remained unmatched. The germline V gene encodes CDR1 SQVTM and CDR2 ANQGSEA. There are 11 residues in the CDR3. In nucleotides, the CDR3 is TGCAGCGTTGGCTCGACAGGGGGCTACACCTTC. Translation gives CSVGSTGGYTF.

This clonotype has at least ten counts. The chain uses TRBV5-1 and TRBJ2-7; D may be TRBD2 (5 bases). V lost 5 bases and J lost 1, with 13 bases in between. Germline loops: CDR1 SGHRS, CDR2 YFSETQ. The CDR3 length is 14 residues. The CDR3 here is CASSHEWESYEQYF. For the CDR3, the DNA is TGCGCCAGCAGTCATGAGTGGGAGTCCTACGAGCAGTACTTC.

This clonotype has ten or more counts. DNA of the CDR3: TGTGCCAGCAGCCACCCCGGAAGGTATGGCTACACCTTC. It translates to CASSHPGRYGYTF. The chain couples TRBV3-1 to TRBJ1-2; no clear D gene. Germline V CDR1 and CDR2: LGHDT, YNNKEL (reference sequence). Trimming took off 3 bases at V and 5 bases at J, with 10 bases between the two ends. The CDR3 is 13 residues long.

The V and J genes are TRBV20-1 and TRBJ2-3, with TRBD2 matching 10 bases. The CDR3 spans 15 residues. V dropped 2 bases and J dropped 4; count of bases not matched to a gene: 6. Looked up from germline, CDR1 is DFQATT and CDR2 is SNEGSKA (reference sequence). The CDR3 DNA sequence: TGCAGTGCTAGAAGCTCTAGCGGGAGTTCAGATACGCAGTATTTT. Its translation is CSARSSSGSSDTQYF.

This clonotype was recorded a few times. The chain uses TRBV20-1 and TRBJ2-2; maybe TRBD1 (7 bases). CDR3 length equals 16 residues. V lost 6 bases, J lost 5 bases, and 22 bases lay in between. Germline CDR1 reads DFQATT; CDR2 reads SNEGSKA (reference sequence). This CDR3 is CSAPSEGAGRTGELFF. The CDR3 DNA sequence: TGCAGTGCCCCATCAGAGGGGGCAGGGAGGACCGGGGAGCTGTTTTTT.

This clonotype occurred a few times. J is TRBJ1-1 and V is TRBV19, with no clear D. V gave up 6 bases and J gave up 0 bases, with 11 bases separating them. The length of the CDR3 is 14 residues. From germline, CDR1 is LNHDA and CDR2 SQIVND (reference sequence). DNA of the CDR3: TGTGCCAGTAGGACCTGGGTGCTGAACACTGAAGCTTTCTTT. Protein sequence: CASRTWVLNTEAFF.

There are many counts of this clonotype. The V and J genes are TRBV6-1 and TRBJ1-2; tentatively, D is TRBD1 (5 bases). Germline V gene lookup returns CDR1 MNHNS and CDR2 SASEGT. Between the trimmed V and J ends, which lost 7 bases and 8 bases, there was a span of 11 bases. This CDR3 spans 11 amino acids. The CDR3 bases are TGTGCCAGCACGGGGACTGGCGGCTACACCTTC. Protein product: CASTGTGGYTF.

The sample holds many counts of this clonotype. The chain recombines TRBV12-3 or TRBV12-4 with TRBJ1-1; D is uncertain. V lost 8 bases to trimming and J lost 4 bases, with 14 bases between them. The CDR3 spans 13 residues. CDR3 in amino acids: CASRGVVSTEAFF. DNA for the CDR3: TGTGCCAGCCGGGGAGTTGTCAGCACTGAAGCTTTCTTT.

A word on this clonotype: A single base separates this from a much larger clone, so it may be a read error. The chain joins TRBV20-1 to TRBJ2-4; D may be TRBD2 (6 bases). Per germline, CDR1 DFQATT and CDR2 SNEGSKA (reference sequence). This CDR3 is built from 16 residues. The CDR3 coding sequence is TGCAGTGGCCTCCACCGGGGCTTACTAGCCAAAAACACTCAGTACTTC. Protein: CSGLHRGLLAKNTQYF.

The chain carries TRBV27 and TRBJ2-3; 8 bases align to TRBD1. This CDR3 contains 16 residues. Germline V CDR1 and CDR2: MNHEY, SMNVEV (reference sequence). V was clipped by 3 bases and J by 3 bases; unmatched bases: 8. The CDR3 region is CASSLVGTGLTDTQYF. The CDR3 bases are TGTGCCAGCAGTTTGGTAGGGACAGGCCTAACAGATACGCAGTATTTT.

This clonotype showed up just a few times. The chain combines TRBV18 with TRBJ1-1; D call uncertain. Trimming left V 3 bases short and J 4 bases short, with 12 bases between. Germline V gives CDR1 KGHSH, CDR2 LQKENI. CDR3 length equals 14 residues. CDR3 in amino acids: CASSPGGYSTEAFF. The CDR3, as DNA: TGTGCCAGCTCACCGGGAGGGTATTCCACTGAAGCTTTCTTT.

This rearrangement joins TRBV18 to TRBJ2-7; D remains ambiguous. V was cut by 2 bases and J by 11 bases, with 13 bases left in between. Germline assignment: CDR1 KGHSH and CDR2 LQKENI. CDR3 length equals 12 residues. The CDR3 bases are TGTGCCAGCTCACCAGATGGAGTCGTAGAGTACTTC. This gives the protein CASSPDGVVEYF.

V usage is TRBV9 and J usage is TRBJ2-5, with D possibly TRBD2 on 6 matching bases. This CDR3 is 17 amino acids long. Trimming shortened V by 0 bases and J by 5 bases, and 20 bases separated the two germline ends. Germline CDR1 reads SGDLS; CDR2 reads YYNGEE. CDR3 sequence: CASSVGLLASGWETQYF. The DNA of the CDR3 is TGTGCCAGCAGCGTAGGTTTGCTAGCGAGTGGGTGGGAGACCCAGTACTTC.

With respect to this clonotype: Mismatch with germline at one junction end may stem from a read error. This chain joins TRBV27 and TRBJ1-1; possible D gene TRBD1, 6 bases. This CDR3 region has 15 residues. Germline assignment: CDR1 MNHEY and CDR2 SMNVEV (reference sequence). CDR3 bases: TGTGCCGGCAGTTTACGGGGGGGGACAAACACTGAAGCTTTCTTT. Translating it yields CAGSLRGGTNTEAFF.

This clonotype has more than one count but fewer than ten. The chain employs TRBV27 and TRBJ2-7; D call uncertain. Germline V gene data show CDR1 as MNHEY and CDR2 as SMNVEV (reference sequence). V lost 2 bases, J lost 5 bases, and 10 bases lay in between. The CDR3 is made up of 13 amino acids. CDR3 sequence (DNA): TGTGCCAGCAGTTTAAGTTTTCGCGACGAGCAGTACTTC. It specifies CASSLSFRDEQYF.

Ten or more counts support this clonotype. The CDR3 DNA reads TGTGCCAGCAGCTTAGAGCTCCAGGCCGAGCAGTACTTC. It specifies CASSLELQAEQYF. The chain links TRBV7-2 to TRBJ2-7; no firm D call. The CDR3 runs 13 residues. Trimming took off 1 base at V and 6 bases at J, with 10 bases between the two ends. Per germline, CDR1 SGHTA and CDR2 FQGNSA. The full variable domain, rest sourced from reference TRBV7-2 and TRBJ2-7, is GAGVSQSPSNKVTEKGKDVELRCDPISGHTALYWYRQSLGQGLEFLIYFQGNSAPDKSGLPSDRFSAERTGGSVSTLTIQRTQQEDSAVYLCASSLELQAEQYFGPGTRLTVT.

This clonotype was found many times. The chain carries TRBV3-1 and TRBJ2-5; 7 positions agree with TRBD2. The germline gives CDR1 LGHDT, CDR2 YNNKEL (reference sequence). This CDR3 contains 15 residues. Trimming cost V 4 bases and J 5 bases; bases outside gene matches: 10. Here the CDR3 DNA reads TGTGCCAGCAGCCTTGGGGGAGGGGAGTTTGAGACCCAGTACTTC. As protein: CASSLGGGEFETQYF.

V and J are TRBV24-1 and TRBJ2-5; TRBD1 matches 11 bases. V gave up 10 bases and J gave up 3 bases; unmatched junction bases: 3. This CDR3 contains 13 residues. The germline V gene encodes CDR1 KGHDR and CDR2 SFDVKD. CDR3 sequence (DNA): TGTGCCACGAGGGACAGGGGGGAAGAGACCCAGTACTTC. Translating gives CATRDRGEETQYF.

The rearrangement links TRBV10-1 to TRBJ2-7; D is ambiguous. V dropped 2 bases and J dropped 6 bases, with 5 bases sitting between them. The CDR3 covers 11 residues. CDR1 WNHNN and CDR2 SYGVQD come from the germline V gene (reference sequence). In DNA form, the CDR3 reads TGCGCCAGCAGTGAGCCCGCCGAGCAGTACTTC. Its translation is CASSEPAEQYF.

There are many counts of this clonotype. The junction and the germline gene differ at one end; a read error may be behind it. This rearrangement joins TRBV6-1 to TRBJ1-6; tentative D call: TRBD1 (5 bases). Per germline, CDR1 MNHNS and CDR2 SASEGT. The CDR3 length is 12 residues. CDR3 residues: CASSGDYSPLHF. CDR3 sequence (DNA): TGCGCCAGCTCGGGGGACTATTCACCCCTCCACTTT.

The chain employs TRBV11-2 and TRBJ2-3; D might be TRBD2 (6 bases). V lost 4 bases and J lost 6, with 17 bases in between. Germline V gives CDR1 SGHAT, CDR2 FQNNGV. CDR3 length equals 15 residues. The chain's CDR3 is CASSSGTPRADTQYF. CDR3 sequence (DNA): TGTGCCAGCAGCTCCGGGACTCCCCGCGCGGATACGCAGTATTTT.

In its sample, this clonotype was seen many times. The V and J genes are TRBV2 and TRBJ1-1, with D unclear. In germline, CDR1 is SNHLY, CDR2 FYNNEI. CDR3 size: 11 residues. Deletions cut 4 bases from V and 3 bases from J, with 3 bases between. The CDR3 loop reads CASSGYTEAFF. In DNA form, the CDR3 reads TGTGCCAGCAGTGGGTACACTGAAGCTTTCTTT.

V is TRBV20-1 and J is TRBJ1-3, with D perhaps TRBD1 (6 bases). Germline lookup yields CDR1 DFQATT and CDR2 SNEGSKA (reference sequence). CDR3 length: 15 residues. Trimming took off 0 bases at V and 2 bases at J, with 11 bases between the two ends. This CDR3 reads CSARDLGTTGNTIYF. CDR3 nucleotides: TGCAGTGCTAGAGATCTAGGGACAACTGGAAACACCATATATTTT.

J is TRBJ2-7 and V is TRBV19; D is unresolved. Germline CDR1 reads LNHDA; CDR2 reads SQIVND (reference sequence). This CDR3 has 15 residues. V was trimmed by 5 bases and J by 2 bases, leaving 16 bases between them. CDR3 DNA sequence: TGTGCCAGTAGTCTTACGGGCAGTCGCCCCTACGAGCAGTACTTC. The encoded protein is CASSLTGSRPYEQYF. Full variable domain (remainder filled in from reference TRBV19 and TRBJ2-7): DGGITQSPKYLFRKEGQNVTLSCEQNLNHDAMYWYRQDPGQGLRLIYYSQIVNDFQKGDIAEGYSVSREKKESFPLTVTSAQKNPTAFYLCASSLTGSRPYEQYFGPGTRLTVT.

This clonotype appeared a few times. The J gene is TRBJ1-3, the V gene TRBV10-3, with a weak D call TRBD1 (5 bases). With 3 bases removed from V and 2 bases from J, the gap between germline ends came to 5 bases. Germline V lookup: CDR1 ENHRY, CDR2 SYGVKD. This CDR3 has 13 residues. The CDR3 coding sequence is TGTGCCATCAGTGACAGGGCTGGAAACACCATATATTTT. Protein: CAISDRAGNTIYF.

The chain joins TRBV10-3 to TRBJ1-2, with D unresolved. The CDR3 is made up of 13 amino acids. The germline V and J ends were trimmed by 5 bases and 0 bases, with 7 bases remaining between them. Germline V gene sequence: CDR1 ENHRY, CDR2 SYGVKD. The CDR3 spells CAISRGTNYGYTF. The DNA of the CDR3 is TGTGCCATCAGTCGTGGGACTAACTATGGCTACACCTTC.

The table lists this clonotype with many counts. The chain carries TRBV6-1 and TRBJ2-7, with TRBD1 identical over 9 bases. CDR3 length equals 15 residues. CDR1 is MNHNS and CDR2 is SASEGT in the germline V gene. J lost 7 bases, V lost 7 bases, and 14 bases had no gene match. The CDR3 DNA reads as TGTGCCAGCAAGTCTGCCGGGACAGGGATTGGTGAGCAGTACTTC. This encodes CASKSAGTGIGEQYF.